This TCR beta chain was sequenced in a study of T cells in Graves' hyperthyroidism and ophthalmopathy. Findings of the study overall: Ophthalmopathy, as predicted by the model, came a median roughly 6.3 months after the prediction.

This clonotype was seen only a few times. What it binds is not known. CDR3 size: 15 residues. V lost 11 bases and J 0 bases, leaving 17 bases between the germline ends. Germline lookup yields CDR1 LNHDA and CDR2 SQIVND (reference sequence). PBMCs were obtained from roughly 10 ml fresh peripheral blood. Researchers amplified the TCR beta CDR3 regions from RNA transcripts. HTBI primers were used for first-round RT-PCR of the TCR CDR3. TCRdb reanalysed the multiplex PCR reads using MiXCR and keeps one entry per CDR3 protein. The sample shows hundreds of thousands of distinct CDR3 sequences, 13% of them seen only once.

The sequence came from a woman under 30 with Graves' hyperthyroidism. V and J are TRBV19 and TRBJ1-5, with no clear D. Specimen: blood. CDR3 DNA sequence: TGTGCCTCCAGTATGATGGGTTATAGCAATCAGCCCCAGCATTTT. Translated: CASSMMGYSNQPQHF.